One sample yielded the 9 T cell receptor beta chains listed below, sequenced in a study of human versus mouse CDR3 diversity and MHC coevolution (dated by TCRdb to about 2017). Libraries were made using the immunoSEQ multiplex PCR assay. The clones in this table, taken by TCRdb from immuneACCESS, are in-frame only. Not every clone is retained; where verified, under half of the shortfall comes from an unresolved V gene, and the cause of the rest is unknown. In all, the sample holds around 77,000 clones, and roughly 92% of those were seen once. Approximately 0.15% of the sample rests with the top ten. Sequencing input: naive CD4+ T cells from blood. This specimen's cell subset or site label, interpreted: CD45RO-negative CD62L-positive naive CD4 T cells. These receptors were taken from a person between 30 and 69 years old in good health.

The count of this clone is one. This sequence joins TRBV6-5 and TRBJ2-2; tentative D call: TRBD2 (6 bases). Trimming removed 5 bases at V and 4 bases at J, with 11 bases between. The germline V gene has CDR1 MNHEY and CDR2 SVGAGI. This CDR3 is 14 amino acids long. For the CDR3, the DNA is TGTGCCAGCAGTCCGAAGGGACTCACCGGGGAGCTGTTTTTT. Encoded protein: CASSPKGLTGELFF.

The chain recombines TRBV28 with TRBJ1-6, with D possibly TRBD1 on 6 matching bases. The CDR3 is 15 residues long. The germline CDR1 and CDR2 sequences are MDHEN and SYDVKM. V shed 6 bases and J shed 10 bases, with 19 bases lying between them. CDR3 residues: CASRMQQGERSPLHF. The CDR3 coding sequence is TGTGCCAGCAGAATGCAACAGGGCGAGAGATCACCCCTCCACTTT.

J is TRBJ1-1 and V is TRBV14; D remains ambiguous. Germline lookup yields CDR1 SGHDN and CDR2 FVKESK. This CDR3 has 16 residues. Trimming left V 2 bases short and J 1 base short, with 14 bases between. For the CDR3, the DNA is TGTGCCAGCAGCCAAATTTCAGGACTGACGAACACTGAAGCTTTCTTT. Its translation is CASSQISGLTNTEAFF.

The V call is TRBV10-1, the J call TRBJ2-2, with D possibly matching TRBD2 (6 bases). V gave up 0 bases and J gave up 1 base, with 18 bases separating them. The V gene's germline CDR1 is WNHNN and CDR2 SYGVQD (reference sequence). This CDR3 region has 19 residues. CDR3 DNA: TGCGCCAGCAGTGAGTCGAGGGTCGGGGGAGCCGGGAACACCGGGGAGCTGTTTTTT. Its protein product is CASSESRVGGAGNTGELFF.

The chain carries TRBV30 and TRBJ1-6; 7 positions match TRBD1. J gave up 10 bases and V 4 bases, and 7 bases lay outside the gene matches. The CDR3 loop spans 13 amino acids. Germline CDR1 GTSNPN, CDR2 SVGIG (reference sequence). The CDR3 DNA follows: TGTGCCTGGAACCGACAGGGAAGATCACCCCTCCACTTT. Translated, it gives CAWNRQGRSPLHF.

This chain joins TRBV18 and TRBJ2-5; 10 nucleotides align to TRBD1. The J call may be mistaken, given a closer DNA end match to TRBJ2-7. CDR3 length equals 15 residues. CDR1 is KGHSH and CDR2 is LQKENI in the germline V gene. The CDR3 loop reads CASSPLDRGTYEQYF. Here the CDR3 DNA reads TGTGCCAGCTCACCACTGGACAGGGGGACCTACGAGCAGTACTTC.

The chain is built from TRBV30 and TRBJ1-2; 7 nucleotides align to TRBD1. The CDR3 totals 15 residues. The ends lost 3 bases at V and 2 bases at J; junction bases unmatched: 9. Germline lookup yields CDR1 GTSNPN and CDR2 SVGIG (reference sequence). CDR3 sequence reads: CAWRMTGSRNYGYTF. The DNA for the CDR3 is TGTGCCTGGAGGATGACAGGGAGTCGGAACTATGGCTACACCTTC.

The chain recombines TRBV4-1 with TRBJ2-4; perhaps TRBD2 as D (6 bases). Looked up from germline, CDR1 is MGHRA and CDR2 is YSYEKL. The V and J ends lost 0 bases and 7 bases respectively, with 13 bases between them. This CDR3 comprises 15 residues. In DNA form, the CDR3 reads TGCGCCAGCAGCCAAGAACGCGGGACTGCTAACATTCAGTACTTC. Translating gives CASSQERGTANIQYF.

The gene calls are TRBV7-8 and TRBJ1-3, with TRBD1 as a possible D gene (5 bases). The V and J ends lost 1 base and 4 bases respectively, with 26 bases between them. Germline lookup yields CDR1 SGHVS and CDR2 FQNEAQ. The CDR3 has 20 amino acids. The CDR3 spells CASSLVRVTNTARGGNTIYF. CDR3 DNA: TGTGCCAGCAGCTTAGTTAGGGTGACAAATACGGCTAGGGGAGGAAACACCATATATTTT.